This passage covers 28 T cell receptor beta chains from one sample sequenced in a study of identical twins. One entry per CDR3 protein results from TCRdb running MiXCR on the 5' RACE reads. This sample carries around 250,000 distinct CDR3 sequences, about 12% of them seen once, and the ten largest clones take roughly 3.7%. This sample also appeared in a second study, on yellow fever vaccine responses in identical twins.

The source material was memory (CD45RO+) T cells sorted from blood. These receptors originate from a woman aged 18-35 years in good health.

The gene calls are TRBV28 and TRBJ2-4; TRBD1 might be the D (6 bases). The ends were cut back, 5 bases at V and 6 bases at J, with 14 bases in the middle. CDR3 length: 14 residues. Germline V lookup: CDR1 MDHEN, CDR2 SYDVKM. The CDR3 here is CASSPRDITNIQYF. The CDR3 bases are TGTGCCAGCAGTCCCCGGGACATAACAAACATTCAGTACTTC.

The chain uses TRBV7-3 and TRBJ2-5; D perhaps matches TRBD2 (6 bases). CDR3 length equals 14 residues. Between the trimmed V and J ends, which lost 5 bases and 3 bases, there was a span of 13 bases. The germline V gene has CDR1 SGHTA and CDR2 FQGTGA. CDR3 sequence reads: CASSQGPGEETQYF. In nucleotides, the CDR3 is TGTGCCAGCAGCCAAGGCCCGGGAGAAGAGACCCAGTACTTC. Full variable domain (rest looked up from reference TRBV7-3 and TRBJ2-5): GAGVSQTPSNKVTEKGKYVELRCDPISGHTALYWYRQSLGQGPEFLIYFQGTGAADDSGLPNDRFFAVRPEGSVSTLKIQRTERGDSAVYLCASSQGPGEETQYFGPGTRLLVL.

This clonotype was observed a handful of times. The J gene is TRBJ2-3, the V gene TRBV7-8, with D possibly matching TRBD1 (5 bases). This CDR3 is built from 14 residues. Trimming left V 7 bases short and J 0 bases short, with 11 bases between. Germline loops: CDR1 SGHVS, CDR2 FQNEAQ. This CDR3 is CASTDSKSTDTQYF. The CDR3 region has the DNA TGTGCCAGCACTGACAGCAAAAGCACAGATACGCAGTATTTT.

This clonotype showed up just a few times. The gene calls are TRBV28 and TRBJ1-1, with D hard to call. This CDR3 contains 11 residues. The germline gives CDR1 MDHEN, CDR2 SYDVKM. V was cut by 2 bases and J by 8 bases, with 6 bases left in between. CDR3: CASSLRREAFF. The CDR3 coding sequence is TGTGCCAGCAGTTTAAGGAGGGAAGCTTTCTTT.

This clonotype is a singleton in its sample. The rearrangement uses TRBV18 and TRBJ2-3; TRBD2 agrees at 11 bases. This CDR3 is 16 amino acids long. The V segment lost 5 bases and the J segment 2 bases; nucleotides outside the gene matches: 6. Germline CDR1 is KGHSH and CDR2 is LQKENI. This CDR3 reads CASSVPGLADTDTQYF. CDR3 nucleotide sequence: TGTGCCAGCTCAGTGCCGGGACTAGCGGACACAGATACGCAGTATTTT.

The chain carries TRBV12-3 or TRBV12-4 and TRBJ2-5, with D perhaps matching TRBD2 (5 bases). The CDR3 length is 16 residues. Trimming shortened V by 6 bases and J by 5 bases, and 22 bases separated the two germline ends. CDR3: CASSLGLPGVGETQYF. The CDR3 DNA sequence: TGTGCCAGCAGCCTCGGACTGCCGGGCGTGGGTGAGACCCAGTACTTC.

V usage is TRBV3-1 and J usage is TRBJ2-2; D is unresolved. This CDR3 is built from 16 residues. Trimming stripped 2 bases from V and 0 bases from J, with 10 bases between. The germline CDR1 and CDR2 sequences are LGHDT and YNNKEL (reference sequence). This chain's CDR3 is CASSQLVTANTGELFF. As DNA, the CDR3 is TGTGCCAGCAGCCAACTGGTGACCGCGAACACCGGGGAGCTGTTTTTT.

This clonotype was found a few times. The J gene is TRBJ2-5, the V gene TRBV20-1, with 8 positions matching TRBD1. CDR3 length: 14 residues. J was trimmed by 4 bases and V by 3 bases; bases with no gene match: 7. Looked up from germline, CDR1 is DFQATT and CDR2 is SNEGSKA (reference sequence). CDR3 sequence (DNA): TGCAGTGCTAGGGGTCCAGGGGGCATAGAGACCCAGTACTTC. It translates to CSARGPGGIETQYF.

Note on this clonotype: Just one base apart from a much larger clone, this may be a read error. V usage is TRBV7-3 and J usage is TRBJ2-2; 7 nucleotides align to TRBD1. The J segment lost 4 bases and the V segment lost 8 bases, leaving 13 bases of the junction unmatched. Germline V gene lookup returns CDR1 SGHTA and CDR2 FQGTGA. The CDR3 spans 16 residues. The CDR3, as DNA: TGTGCCAGCGGCGCCTACAACAGGGGTGCCACCGGGGAGCTGTTTTTT. Translating gives CASGAYNRGATGELFF.

This clonotype was counted a few times. CDR3 coding DNA: TGTGCCAGCAGCACGGGACAGCTCGGTACCGGGGAGCTGTTTTTT. Amino acids: CASSTGQLGTGELFF. V usage is TRBV11-1 and J usage is TRBJ2-2; 7 bases line up with TRBD1. Germline V gene lookup returns CDR1 SGHAT and CDR2 FQDESV (reference sequence). The CDR3 length is 15 residues. V lost 5 bases to trimming and J lost 5 bases; unmatched junction nucleotides: 8.

This clonotype was detected only a few times. V is TRBV11-2 and J is TRBJ2-7; 13 nucleotides agree with TRBD2. This CDR3 spans 16 amino acids. V gave up 3 bases and J gave up 2 bases; unmatched junction bases: 4. The germline V gene has CDR1 SGHAT and CDR2 FQNNGV. The CDR3 sequence: CASSFGTSGAPYEQYF. The CDR3 DNA reads TGTGCCAGCAGCTTTGGGACTAGCGGGGCCCCCTACGAGCAGTACTTC.

This clonotype appeared many times. This chain joins TRBV15 and TRBJ2-2; D is possibly TRBD2 (6 bases). The germline CDR1 and CDR2 sequences are LNHNV and YYDKDF (reference sequence). V shed 2 bases and J shed 7 bases, with 20 bases lying between them. The length of the CDR3 is 17 residues. The CDR3 DNA is TGTGCCACCAGCAGAATCTTTCGGCCCGACGGGGGCGGGGAGCTGTTTTTT. This codes for CATSRIFRPDGGGELFF.

This clonotype was seen more than once but under ten times. This rearrangement joins TRBV5-5 to TRBJ2-2, with TRBD1 as a possible D gene (6 bases). V was pared by 3 bases and J by 8 bases, with 14 bases between. The CDR3 covers 14 residues. CDR1 is SGHKS and CDR2 is YYEKEE in the germline V gene (reference sequence). The CDR3 sequence: CASSSIQGTGELFF. As DNA, the CDR3 is TGTGCCAGCAGCTCCATCCAGGGGACAGGGGAGCTGTTTTTT.

The table lists this clonotype with many counts. The V and J genes are TRBV27 and TRBJ2-7; maybe TRBD1 (6 bases). V shed 5 bases and J shed 6 bases, with 11 bases lying between them. This CDR3 spans 12 amino acids. The germline V gene encodes CDR1 MNHEY and CDR2 SMNVEV (reference sequence). CDR3 DNA: TGTGCCAGCAGTCCACAGGGTCGCGAGCAGTACTTC. Translated: CASSPQGREQYF.

The table lists this clonotype with a few counts. The chain is built from TRBV7-6 and TRBJ2-3; TRBD2 aligns across 13 bases. V lost 4 bases and J lost 5; bases outside the gene matches: 6. Germline loops: CDR1 SGHVS, CDR2 FNYEAQ. The CDR3 sequence is 16 residues long. This CDR3 reads CASSSRTSGGRDTQYF. The CDR3 DNA sequence: TGTGCCAGCAGCTCAAGGACTAGCGGGGGAAGAGATACGCAGTATTTT.

This clonotype was observed a few times. The CDR3 end shows no conserved phenylalanine or tryptophan, and so a read error is likely. Because the CDR3's place on the DNA is in doubt, the DNA is left out and the CDR3 is given as listed by TCRdb. The V call is TRBV7-6, the J call TRBJ2-3; TRBD1, the table's D call, was not compared with the DNA. The CDR3 is made up of 13 amino acids, end residues included. Germline-derived CDR1 and CDR2 are SGHVS and FNYEAQ. This CDR3 is CASSLGTGRIKFR.

The rearrangement uses TRBV20-1 and TRBJ2-7; D might be TRBD2 (6 bases). V shed 3 bases and J shed 4 bases, with 16 bases lying between them. The CDR3 loop spans 14 amino acids. Germline V CDR1 and CDR2: DFQATT, SNEGSKA (reference sequence). The CDR3 loop is CSASLRDQRYEQYF. CDR3 bases: TGCAGTGCTAGTTTGCGGGACCAACGGTACGAGCAGTACTTC.

This clonotype appeared a few times. The V and J genes are TRBV7-8 and TRBJ2-4, with 10 bases identical to TRBD2. Looked up from germline, CDR1 is SGHVS and CDR2 is FQNEAQ. Trimming took 0 bases from V and 6 from J; bases not matched to a gene: 2. The CDR3 length is 15 residues. This CDR3 reads CASSLARTSGNIQYF. The CDR3 DNA is TGTGCCAGCAGCTTAGCGAGGACTAGCGGAAACATTCAGTACTTC.

In its sample, this clonotype was seen a few times. The chain recombines TRBV6-4 with TRBJ2-2; 12 bases fit TRBD1. With 0 bases clipped from V and 5 bases from J, the junction kept 7 bases outside the gene matches. CDR1 is MRHNA, CDR2 SNTAGT, per germline. The CDR3 has 18 amino acids. The CDR3 protein is CASSDSAPGQGATGELFF. As DNA, the CDR3 is TGTGCCAGCAGTGACTCGGCGCCGGGACAGGGGGCTACCGGGGAGCTGTTTTTT.

The sample holds a few counts of this clonotype. The V gene is TRBV7-9, the J gene TRBJ2-1, with a weak D call TRBD1 (6 bases). V was cut by 8 bases and J by 15 bases, with 17 bases left in between. The CDR3 is 11 amino acids. Germline V CDR1 and CDR2: SEHNR, FQNEAQ (reference sequence). The CDR3 sequence is CASALRGFGFF. The DNA of the CDR3 is TGTGCCAGCGCCCTGAGGGGGTTTGGGTTCTTC.

This clonotype was recorded at least ten times. J is TRBJ2-2 and V is TRBV5-1; perhaps TRBD1 as D (5 bases). Trimming pared 0 bases from V and 4 bases from J, leaving 10 bases between. Germline assignment: CDR1 SGHRS and CDR2 YFSETQ. The CDR3 contains 15 residues. Here the CDR3 reads CASSLDRPSTGELFF. DNA of the CDR3: TGCGCCAGCAGCTTGGACAGGCCCAGCACCGGGGAGCTGTTTTTT. Full variable domain (remainder filled in from reference TRBV5-1 and TRBJ2-2): KAGVTQTPRYLIKTRGQQVTLSCSPISGHRSVSWYQQTPGQGLQFLFEYFSETQRNKGNFPGRFSGRQFSNSRSEMNVSTLELGDSALYLCASSLDRPSTGELFFGEGSRLTVL.

The table lists this clonotype with many counts. This sequence joins TRBV7-2 and TRBJ2-1; 7 nucleotides align to TRBD2. The length of the CDR3 is 15 residues. The germline V gene encodes CDR1 SGHTA and CDR2 FQGNSA. J was trimmed by 0 bases and V by 5 bases; bases with no gene match: 4. In DNA, the CDR3 is TGTGCCAGCAGCCGGGGGGATGGCTCCTACAATGAGCAGTTCTTC. Amino acid sequence: CASSRGDGSYNEQFF.

In this sample, this clonotype turned up many times. This chain joins TRBV5-1 and TRBJ2-5; D perhaps matches TRBD2 (5 bases). Germline values: CDR1 SGHRS, CDR2 YFSETQ. The V end was cut by 1 base, the J end by 7 bases, with 17 bases between. CDR3 length equals 15 residues. The CDR3 DNA sequence: TGCGCCAGCAGCTTGTGGCCCCTCGCGGGCTCGACCCAGTACTTC. Translating it yields CASSLWPLAGSTQYF.

The chain recombines TRBV20-1 with TRBJ2-3; D assignment may be TRBD1 or TRBD2 (6 bases each). The ends were cut back, 5 bases at V and 5 bases at J, with 17 bases in the middle. CDR1 is DFQATT and CDR2 is SNEGSKA in the germline V gene (reference sequence). The CDR3 extends over 14 amino acids. DNA of the CDR3: TGCAGTGCTGGCCGAGGGGGGCGAGGAGATACGCAGTATTTT. Translation gives CSAGRGGRGDTQYF.

This rearrangement joins TRBV5-1 to TRBJ2-7; D perhaps matches TRBD2 (5 bases). V was pared by 1 base and J by 3 bases, with 14 bases between. Germline assignment: CDR1 SGHRS and CDR2 YFSETQ. This CDR3 spans 15 amino acids. The CDR3 reads CASSLPLDSIYEQYF. DNA for the CDR3: TGCGCCAGCAGCTTGCCGCTGGACTCAATCTACGAGCAGTACTTC.

The chain joins TRBV7-2 to TRBJ2-7, with D hard to call. In germline, CDR1 is SGHTA, CDR2 FQGNSA. This CDR3 is 13 amino acids long. V was clipped by 0 bases and J by 3 bases, with 6 bases between them. CDR3 sequence: CASSLAPIYEQYF. CDR3 in DNA: TGTGCCAGCAGCTTAGCCCCTATCTACGAGCAGTACTTC.

This sequence joins TRBV19 and TRBJ1-5; TRBD1 is a possible D gene (6 bases). The CDR3 is 15 amino acids. Germline CDR1 LNHDA, CDR2 SQIVND (reference sequence). V was shortened by 5 bases and J by 7 bases, with 18 bases between the two germline ends. CDR3 region: CASSALGGAGQPQHF. The CDR3, as DNA: TGTGCCAGTAGTGCCTTGGGGGGCGCGGGCCAGCCCCAGCATTTT.

The rearrangement joins TRBV12-3 or TRBV12-4 to TRBJ2-2, with 9 bases matching TRBD2. CDR3 length: 14 residues. Trimming took 8 bases from V and 5 from J; bases not matched to a gene: 6. For the CDR3, the DNA is TGTGCCAGCGCGGGGACTAGCCGGACCGGGGAGCTGTTTTTT. Translating gives CASAGTSRTGELFF.